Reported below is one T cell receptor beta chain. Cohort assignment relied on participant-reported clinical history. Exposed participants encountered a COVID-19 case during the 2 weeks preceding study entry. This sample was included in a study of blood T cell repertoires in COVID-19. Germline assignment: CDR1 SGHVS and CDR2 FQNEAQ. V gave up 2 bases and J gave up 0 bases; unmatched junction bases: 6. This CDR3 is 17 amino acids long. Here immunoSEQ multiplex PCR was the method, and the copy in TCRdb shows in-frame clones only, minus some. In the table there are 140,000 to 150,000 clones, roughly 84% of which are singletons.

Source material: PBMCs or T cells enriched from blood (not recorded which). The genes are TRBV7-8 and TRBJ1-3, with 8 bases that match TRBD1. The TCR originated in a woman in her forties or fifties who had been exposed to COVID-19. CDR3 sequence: CASSLRPGQGSGNTIYF. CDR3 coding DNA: TGTGCCAGCAGCTTAAGGCCCGGACAGGGCTCTGGAAACACCATATATTTT.